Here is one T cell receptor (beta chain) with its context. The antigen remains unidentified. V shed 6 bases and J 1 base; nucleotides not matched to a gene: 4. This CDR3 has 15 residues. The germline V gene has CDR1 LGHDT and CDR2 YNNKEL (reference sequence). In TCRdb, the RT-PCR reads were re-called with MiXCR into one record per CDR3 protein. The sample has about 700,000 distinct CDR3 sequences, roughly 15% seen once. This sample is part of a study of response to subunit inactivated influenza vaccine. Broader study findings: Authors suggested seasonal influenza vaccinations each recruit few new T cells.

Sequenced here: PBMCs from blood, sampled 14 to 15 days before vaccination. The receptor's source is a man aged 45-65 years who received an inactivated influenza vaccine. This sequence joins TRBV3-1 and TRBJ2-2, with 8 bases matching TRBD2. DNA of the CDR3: TGTGCCAGCAGAGAGAGCGGGGGGAACACCGGGGAGCTGTTTTTT. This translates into CASRESGGNTGELFF.